These T cell receptor beta chains were read from a single sample in a study of T cell repertoires and HLA-DP antigens. Some clones are missing from TCRdb's copy, which holds only in-frame ones; the method was immunoSEQ multiplex PCR. The sample holds about 110,000 clones, 90% to 95% seen once. These receptors' antigens are unknown. Sequencing was performed on CD4+ T cells from PBMCs. These receptor sequences come from a woman under 30 in good health and CMV-seronegative. Both conserved end residues are part of each CDR3. D genes are given only for firm matches. Only some rows state a clone size, as once, few, many or a class for expanded clones.

J gene,V gene,CDR3 length,D gene,clone size,CDR3 protein,CDR3 DNA
TRBJ2-1,TRBV5-1,14,.,.,CASSSGSSYNEQFF,TGCGCCAGCAGCTCAGGGAGCTCCTACAATGAGCAGTTCTTC
TRBJ2-2,TRBV14,16,TRBD2,.,CASSPTASGSGGELFF,TGTGCCAGCAGCCCCACGGCTAGCGGGAGCGGCGGGGAGCTGTTTTTT
TRBJ2-1,TRBV2,13,.,.,CASRVDSYNEQFF,TGTGCCAGCAGGGTAGACAGCTACAATGAGCAGTTCTTC
TRBJ2-1,TRBV29-1,16,TRBD2,.,CSVATFLAGSYNEQFF,TGCAGCGTCGCAACCTTCCTAGCGGGATCTTACAATGAGCAGTTCTTC
TRBJ1-3,TRBV11-2,15,.,.,CASSRDTSSGNTIYF,TGTGCCAGCAGCCGAGACACCTCTTCTGGAAACACCATATATTTT
TRBJ1-1,TRBV28,14,.,.,CASSFLDRNTEAFF,TGTGCCAGCAGTTTCCTCGACAGGAACACTGAAGCTTTCTTT
TRBJ1-4,TRBV5-1,14,.,.,CASSLGGTNEKLFF,TGCGCCAGCAGCTTGGGCGGGACGAACGAAAAACTGTTTTTT
TRBJ2-5,TRBV5-1,18,.,.,CASSLARQGGLYQETQYF,TGCGCCAGCAGCTTGGCCCGACAGGGAGGGCTATACCAAGAGACCCAGTACTTC
TRBJ2-1,TRBV11-2,15,.,.,CASTFGVVSYNEQFF,TGTGCCAGCACCTTCGGGGTGGTTTCCTACAATGAGCAGTTCTTC
TRBJ2-1,TRBV29-1,15,.,.,CSGSTGLDYYNEQFF,TGCAGCGGTTCGACAGGGCTGGACTACTACAATGAGCAGTTCTTC
TRBJ2-2,TRBV7-6,14,.,.,CASSLEGGTGELFF,TGTGCCAGCAGCTTAGAGGGTGGGACCGGGGAGCTGTTTTTT
TRBJ1-4,TRBV5-1,14,.,.,CASSVGGAGEKLFF,TGCGCCAGCTCCGTTGGGGGCGCGGGAGAAAAACTGTTTTTT
TRBJ2-3,TRBV5-1,17,.,.,CASSLHRGSGSTDTQYF,TGCGCCAGCAGCTTGCATCGGGGTAGCGGAAGCACAGATACGCAGTATTTT
TRBJ1-2,TRBV27,15,.,.,CASSLTSQTIYGYTF,TGTGCCAGCAGTTTGACCTCCCAGACCATCTATGGCTACACCTTC
TRBJ1-3,TRBV7-3,12,.,.,CASSSGGNTIYF,TGTGCCAGCAGCTCTGGTGGAAACACCATATATTTT
TRBJ1-4,TRBV7-8,17,.,.,CASSLDGQSATNEKLFF,TGTGCCAGCAGCTTAGACGGACAGAGCGCAACTAATGAAAAACTGTTTTTT
TRBJ2-6,TRBV5-5,15,.,.,CASSLVGSGANVLTF,TGTGCCAGCAGCTTGGTGGGCTCTGGGGCCAACGTCCTGACTTTC
TRBJ1-1,TRBV28,14,.,few,CASSLSGGGTEAFF,TGTGCCAGCAGTTTATCCGGGGGCGGCACTGAAGCTTTCTTT
TRBJ2-7,TRBV20-1,11,.,.,CSARDTYEQYF,TGCAGTGCTAGAGATACTTACGAGCAGTACTTC
TRBJ1-3,TRBV7-2,13,.,.,CASRDVSGNTIYF,TGTGCCAGCAGGGACGTGTCTGGAAACACCATATATTTT
TRBJ1-3,TRBV19,15,.,.,CASSPSGATGNTIYF,TGTGCCAGTAGCCCGAGCGGGGCCACAGGAAACACCATATATTTT
TRBJ2-1,TRBV11-2,17,TRBD2,.,CASSLVRLAGGPHEQFF,TGTGCCAGCAGCTTAGTCCGACTAGCGGGGGGGCCCCATGAGCAGTTCTTC
TRBJ1-3,TRBV6-5,13,.,.,CASSLHSGNTIYF,TGTGCCAGCAGCCTGCACTCTGGAAACACCATATATTTT
TRBJ2-1,TRBV27,19,.,.,CASSLYLGELENSYNEQFF,TGTGCCAGCAGTTTATATCTGGGGGAACTTGAAAACTCCTACAATGAGCAGTTCTTC
TRBJ1-6,TRBV6-1,16,.,.,CASSEAFPPPHWPLHF,TGTGCCAGCAGTGAAGCCTTCCCCCCGCCACACTGGCCCCTCCACTTT
TRBJ1-2,TRBV6-5,15,TRBD1,few,CASSYSPTGAYGYTF,TGTGCCAGCAGTTACTCGCCGACAGGGGCCTATGGCTACACCTTC
TRBJ2-7,TRBV7-9,12,.,.,CASSLVGYEQYF,TGTGCCAGCAGCTTAGTGGGCTACGAGCAGTACTTC
TRBJ1-1,TRBV28,17,.,.,CASATHPGGPGNTEAFF,TGTGCCAGCGCTACACACCCGGGGGGCCCAGGGAACACTGAAGCTTTCTTT
TRBJ2-7,TRBV5-1,14,TRBD1,.,CASQSGTGLYEQYF,TGCGCCAGTCAATCCGGGACAGGCCTTTACGAGCAGTACTTC
TRBJ2-1,TRBV5-1,15,TRBD2,.,CASSLIAGGGNEQFF,TGCGCCAGCAGCTTAATAGCGGGAGGGGGGAATGAGCAGTTCTTC
TRBJ2-3,TRBV7-2,15,.,.,CASSSWTAFTDTQYF,TGTGCCAGCAGCTCATGGACGGCTTTCACAGATACGCAGTATTTT
TRBJ2-5,TRBV7-7,11,.,.,CASSQKETQYF,TGTGCTAGCAGCCAGAAAGAGACCCAGTACTTC
TRBJ1-1,TRBV29-1,15,.,.,CSVEARHRVGAEAFF,TGCAGCGTTGAAGCACGGCACAGGGTTGGTGCTGAAGCTTTCTTT
TRBJ2-7,TRBV12-5,16,.,.,CASGLVLMSGAYEQYF,TGTGCTAGTGGTTTGGTACTCATGTCGGGCGCCTACGAGCAGTACTTC
TRBJ1-2,TRBV28,14,.,.,CASSFQGKAYGYTF,TGTGCCAGCAGTTTTCAGGGCAAAGCCTATGGCTACACCTTC
TRBJ1-4,TRBV5-1,14,.,.,CASSPDRLNEKLFF,TGCGCCAGCAGCCCGGACAGACTTAATGAAAAACTGTTTTTT
TRBJ2-7,TRBV6-6,14,TRBD1,.,CASRPRGLRYEQYF,TGTGCCAGCAGGCCCAGGGGGCTAAGATACGAGCAGTACTTC
TRBJ1-2,TRBV6-5,13,.,.,CASRPPGNYGYTF,TGTGCCAGCAGACCCCCCGGAAACTATGGCTACACCTTC
TRBJ2-5,TRBV10-3,14,TRBD1,.,CAIRSDRGQETQYF,TGTGCCATCAGGTCCGACAGGGGCCAAGAGACCCAGTACTTC
TRBJ2-7,TRBV5-1,15,TRBD2,.,CASSFYSSGSLEQYF,TGCGCCAGCAGCTTTTATTCTAGCGGGAGTCTCGAGCAGTACTTC
TRBJ2-2,TRBV7-6,17,TRBD2,.,CASSFLTGTSGTGELFF,TGTGCCAGCAGCTTCCTCACCGGGACTAGCGGTACCGGGGAGCTGTTTTTT
TRBJ2-1,TRBV7-3,14,.,.,CASSFTGSYNEQFF,TGTGCCAGCAGCTTTACAGGGTCCTACAATGAGCAGTTCTTC
TRBJ1-5,TRBV2,15,.,.,CASSLEGRNNQPQHF,TGTGCCAGCAGCCTTGAGGGACGGAACAATCAGCCCCAGCATTTT
TRBJ2-3,TRBV6-5,13,.,.,CASSPGGPDTQYF,TGTGCCAGCAGCCCCGGCGGGCCAGATACGCAGTATTTT
TRBJ1-2,TRBV15,13,.,.,CATKRGWDYGYTF,TGTGCCACCAAACGGGGTTGGGACTATGGCTACACCTTC
TRBJ2-3,TRBV10-3,15,.,.,CAISESNRLRDTQYF,TGTGCCATCAGTGAGTCGAACAGGTTGAGAGATACGCAGTATTTT
TRBJ2-1,TRBV7-2,16,TRBD1,.,CASSLVQGGAYNEQFF,TGTGCCAGCAGCTTAGTACAGGGGGGCGCCTACAATGAGCAGTTCTTC
TRBJ2-3,TRBV28,16,TRBD1,.,CASSSSRTGGTDTQYF,TGTGCCAGCAGTTCCTCGCGGACAGGGGGCACAGATACGCAGTATTTT
TRBJ2-4,TRBV18,14,TRBD1,.,CASSPGTGKNIQYF,TGTGCCAGCTCACCCGGGACAGGGAAAAACATTCAGTACTTC
TRBJ2-1,TRBV28,14,TRBD1,.,CASSLPGTGARQFF,TGTGCCAGCAGTTTACCCGGGACAGGCGCGAGGCAGTTCTTC
TRBJ2-2,TRBV2,15,.,once,CASSERRGNTGELFF,TGTGCCAGCAGCGAGCGGAGAGGGAATACCGGGGAGCTGTTTTTT
TRBJ1-2,TRBV10-3,13,TRBD1,few,CAIPDRVSYGYTF,TGTGCCATCCCGGACAGGGTCAGCTATGGCTACACCTTC
TRBJ1-6,TRBV5-4,15,.,.,CASSLAGVYNSPLHF,TGTGCCAGCAGCTTGGCGGGGGTTTATAATTCACCCCTCCACTTT
TRBJ1-2,TRBV19,13,TRBD1,.,CASMTGRDYGYTF,TGTGCCAGTATGACAGGGCGGGACTATGGCTACACCTTC
TRBJ1-2,TRBV27,13,TRBD1,.,CASSPRQGHGYTF,TGTGCCAGCAGTCCTAGACAGGGCCATGGCTACACCTTC
TRBJ2-1,TRBV4-2,16,TRBD2,.,CASSRTGLAGGNEQFF,TGTGCCAGCAGCCGGACCGGACTAGCGGGGGGTAATGAGCAGTTCTTC
TRBJ1-5,TRBV11-2,13,.,.,CASSPSSNQPQHF,TGTGCCAGCAGCCCCAGTAGCAATCAGCCCCAGCATTTT
TRBJ1-6,TRBV19,17,TRBD1,.,CASSIPVRQGYNSPLHF,TGTGCCAGTAGTATACCAGTCCGACAGGGCTATAATTCACCCCTCCACTTT
TRBJ2-5,TRBV28,14,.,.,CASSPEWGQETQYF,TGTGCCAGCAGTCCCGAGTGGGGCCAAGAGACCCAGTACTTC
TRBJ1-2,TRBV19,14,TRBD1,few,CASGRGQGFYGYTF,TGTGCCAGTGGAAGAGGACAGGGGTTCTATGGCTACACCTTC